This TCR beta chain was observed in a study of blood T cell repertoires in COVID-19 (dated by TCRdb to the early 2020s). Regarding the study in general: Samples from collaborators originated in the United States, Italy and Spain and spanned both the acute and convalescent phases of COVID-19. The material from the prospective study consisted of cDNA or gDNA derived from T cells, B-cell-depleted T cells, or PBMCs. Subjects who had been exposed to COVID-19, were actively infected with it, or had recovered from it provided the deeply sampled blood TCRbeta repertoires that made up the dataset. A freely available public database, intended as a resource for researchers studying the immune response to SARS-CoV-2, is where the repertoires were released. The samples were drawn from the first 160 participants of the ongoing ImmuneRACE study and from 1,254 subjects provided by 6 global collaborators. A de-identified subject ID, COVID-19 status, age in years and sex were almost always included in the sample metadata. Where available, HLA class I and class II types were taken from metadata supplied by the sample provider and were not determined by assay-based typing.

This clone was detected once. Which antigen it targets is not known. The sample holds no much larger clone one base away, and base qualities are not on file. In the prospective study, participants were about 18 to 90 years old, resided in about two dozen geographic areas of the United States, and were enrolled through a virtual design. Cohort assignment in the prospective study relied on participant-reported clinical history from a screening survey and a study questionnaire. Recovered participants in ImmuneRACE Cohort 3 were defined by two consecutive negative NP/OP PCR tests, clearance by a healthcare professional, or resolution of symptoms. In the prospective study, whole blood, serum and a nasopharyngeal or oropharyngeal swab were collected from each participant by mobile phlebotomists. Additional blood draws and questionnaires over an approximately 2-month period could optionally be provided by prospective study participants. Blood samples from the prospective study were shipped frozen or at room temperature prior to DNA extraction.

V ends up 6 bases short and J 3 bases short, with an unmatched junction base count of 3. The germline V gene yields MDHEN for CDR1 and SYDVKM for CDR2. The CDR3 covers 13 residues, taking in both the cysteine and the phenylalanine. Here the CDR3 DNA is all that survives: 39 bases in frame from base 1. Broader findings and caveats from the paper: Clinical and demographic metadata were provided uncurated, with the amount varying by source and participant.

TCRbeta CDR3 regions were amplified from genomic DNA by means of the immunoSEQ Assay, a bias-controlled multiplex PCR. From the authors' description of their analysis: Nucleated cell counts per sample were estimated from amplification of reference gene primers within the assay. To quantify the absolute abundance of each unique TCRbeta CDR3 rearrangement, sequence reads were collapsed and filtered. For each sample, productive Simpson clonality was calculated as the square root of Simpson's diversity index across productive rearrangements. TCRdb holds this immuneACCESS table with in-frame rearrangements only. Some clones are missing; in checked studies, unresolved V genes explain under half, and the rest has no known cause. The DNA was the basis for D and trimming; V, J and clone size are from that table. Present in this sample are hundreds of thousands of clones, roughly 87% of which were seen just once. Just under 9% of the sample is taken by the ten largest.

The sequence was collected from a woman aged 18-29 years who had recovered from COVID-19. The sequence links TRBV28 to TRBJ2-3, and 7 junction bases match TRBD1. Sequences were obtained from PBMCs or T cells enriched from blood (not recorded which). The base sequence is TGTGCCAGCAGGAAACAGGGGACAGATACGCAGTATTTT. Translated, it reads CASRKQGTDTQYF.